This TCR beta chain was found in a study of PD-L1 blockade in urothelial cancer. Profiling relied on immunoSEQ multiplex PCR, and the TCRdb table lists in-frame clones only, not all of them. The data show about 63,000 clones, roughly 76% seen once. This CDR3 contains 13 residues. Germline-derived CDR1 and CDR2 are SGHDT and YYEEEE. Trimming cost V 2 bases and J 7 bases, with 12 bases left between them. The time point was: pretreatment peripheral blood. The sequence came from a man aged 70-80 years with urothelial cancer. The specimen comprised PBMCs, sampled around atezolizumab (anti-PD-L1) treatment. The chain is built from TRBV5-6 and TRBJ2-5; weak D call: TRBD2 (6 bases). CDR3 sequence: CASSFWGDGTQYF. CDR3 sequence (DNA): TGTGCCAGCAGCTTCTGGGGGGACGGGACCCAGTACTTC. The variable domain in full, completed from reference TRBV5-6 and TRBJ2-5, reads DAGVTQSPTHLIKTRGQQVTLRCSPKSGHDTVSWYQQALGQGPQFIFQYYEEEERQRGNFPDRFSGHQFPNYSSELNVNALLLGDSALYLCASSFWGDGTQYFGPGTRLLVL.